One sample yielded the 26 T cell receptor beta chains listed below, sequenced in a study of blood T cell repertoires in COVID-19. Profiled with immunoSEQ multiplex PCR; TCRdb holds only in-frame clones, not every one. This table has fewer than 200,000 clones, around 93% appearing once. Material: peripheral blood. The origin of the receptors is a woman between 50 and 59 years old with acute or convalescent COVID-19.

DNA for the CDR3: TGTGCCAGCAGTGATGGCAGGGAGGCCGGGGAGCTGTTTTTT. It translates to CASSDGREAGELFF. The chain employs TRBV2 and TRBJ2-2; tentatively, D is TRBD2 (6 bases). The V end was cut by 3 bases, the J end by 6 bases, with 11 bases between. The CDR3 is 14 residues long. The germline V gene encodes CDR1 SNHLY and CDR2 FYNNEI.

CDR3 residues: CASSYPHSLGGTEAFF. CDR3 DNA: TGTGCCAGCAGTTACCCCCATTCCCTGGGAGGGACTGAAGCTTTCTTT. The gene calls are TRBV6-2 or TRBV6-3 and TRBJ1-1, with D hard to call. CDR3 length: 16 residues. From germline, CDR1 is MNHEY and CDR2 SVGEGT. The V and J ends lost 2 bases and 5 bases respectively, with 18 bases between them.

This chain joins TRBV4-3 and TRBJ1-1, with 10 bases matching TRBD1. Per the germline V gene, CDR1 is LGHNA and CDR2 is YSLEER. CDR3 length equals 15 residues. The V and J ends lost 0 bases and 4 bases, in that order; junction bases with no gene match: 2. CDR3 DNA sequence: TGCGCCAGCAGCCAAGATCGGACAGGGGGCACTGAAGCTTTCTTT. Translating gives CASSQDRTGGTEAFF.

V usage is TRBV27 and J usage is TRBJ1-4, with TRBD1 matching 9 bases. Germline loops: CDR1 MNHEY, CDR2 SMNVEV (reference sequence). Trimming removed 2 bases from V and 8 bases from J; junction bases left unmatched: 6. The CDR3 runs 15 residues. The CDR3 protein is CASSLQQGAWEKLFF. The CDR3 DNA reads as TGTGCCAGCAGTTTACAACAGGGGGCGTGGGAAAAACTGTTTTTT.

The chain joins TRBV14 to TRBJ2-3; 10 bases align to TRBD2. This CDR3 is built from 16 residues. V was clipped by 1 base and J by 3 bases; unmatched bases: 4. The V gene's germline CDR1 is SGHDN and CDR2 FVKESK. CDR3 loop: CASSQGSSGSTDTQYF. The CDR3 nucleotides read TGTGCCAGCAGCCAAGGATCTAGCGGGAGTACAGATACGCAGTATTTT.

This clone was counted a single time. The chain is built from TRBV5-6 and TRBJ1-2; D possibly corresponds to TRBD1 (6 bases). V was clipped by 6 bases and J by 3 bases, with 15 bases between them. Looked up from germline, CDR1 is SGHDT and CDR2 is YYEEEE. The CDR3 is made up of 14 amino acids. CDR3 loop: CASNFGGQDYGYTF. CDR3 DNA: TGTGCCAGCAACTTCGGGGGGCAGGACTATGGCTACACCTTC.

As DNA, the CDR3 is TGTGCCAGTACCCCGAGCGGGCCTTACAATGAGCAGTTCTTC. Its translation is CASTPSGPYNEQFF. This chain connects TRBV5-8 to TRBJ2-1, with D perhaps matching TRBD2 (6 bases). There are 14 residues in the CDR3. V was pared by 8 bases and J by 4 bases, with 16 bases between. In germline, CDR1 is SGHTS, CDR2 YDEGEE.

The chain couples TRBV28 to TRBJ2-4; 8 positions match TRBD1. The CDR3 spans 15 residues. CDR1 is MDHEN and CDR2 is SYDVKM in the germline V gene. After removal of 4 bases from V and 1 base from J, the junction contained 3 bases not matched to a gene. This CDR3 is CASSSRQGAKNIQYF. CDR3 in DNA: TGTGCCAGCAGTTCCAGACAGGGGGCCAAAAACATTCAGTACTTC.

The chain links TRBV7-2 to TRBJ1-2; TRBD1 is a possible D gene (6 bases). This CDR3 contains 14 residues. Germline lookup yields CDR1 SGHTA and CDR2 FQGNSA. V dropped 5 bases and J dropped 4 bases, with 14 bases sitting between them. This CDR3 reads CASSPGQGPYGYTF. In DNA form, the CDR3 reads TGTGCCAGCAGCCCAGGGCAGGGGCCCTATGGCTACACCTTC.

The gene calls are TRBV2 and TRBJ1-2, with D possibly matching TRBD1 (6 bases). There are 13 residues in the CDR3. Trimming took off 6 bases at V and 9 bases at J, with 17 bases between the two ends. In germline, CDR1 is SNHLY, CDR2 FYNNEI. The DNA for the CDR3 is TGTGCCAGCAGCGAGAACTACAGGGTGAGCTACACCTTC. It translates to CASSENYRVSYTF.

The CDR3 DNA reads as TGTGCCAGCAGCTTGGCCGGGAACACCGGGGAGCTGTTTTTT. This sequence encodes CASSLAGNTGELFF. The chain joins TRBV5-4 to TRBJ2-2, with D uncertain. CDR3 size: 14 residues. Trimming shortened V by 0 bases and J by 1 base, and 4 bases separated the two germline ends. CDR1 and CDR2 (germline): SGHNT, YYREEE (reference sequence). Variable domain in full (rest from reference TRBV5-4 and TRBJ2-2): ETGVTQSPTHLIKTRGQQVTLRCSSQSGHNTVSWYQQALGQGPQFIFQYYREEENGRGNFPPRFSGLQFPNYSSELNVNALELDDSALYLCASSLAGNTGELFFGEGSRLTVL.

CDR3 DNA: TGTGCCAGCAGCTCGAACAGGGGAAGGGCCGGGGAGCTGTTTTTT. This gives the protein CASSSNRGRAGELFF. V is TRBV11-2 and J is TRBJ2-2, with 7 bases identical to TRBD1. This CDR3 is 15 amino acids long. Trimming cost V 4 bases and J 6 bases; bases outside gene matches: 8. Per germline, CDR1 SGHAT and CDR2 FQNNGV.

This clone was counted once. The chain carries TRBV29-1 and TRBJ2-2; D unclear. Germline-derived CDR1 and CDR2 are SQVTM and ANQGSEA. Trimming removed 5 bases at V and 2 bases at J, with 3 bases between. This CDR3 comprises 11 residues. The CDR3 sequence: CSVHNTGELFF. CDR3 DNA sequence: TGCAGCGTTCATAACACCGGGGAGCTGTTTTTT.

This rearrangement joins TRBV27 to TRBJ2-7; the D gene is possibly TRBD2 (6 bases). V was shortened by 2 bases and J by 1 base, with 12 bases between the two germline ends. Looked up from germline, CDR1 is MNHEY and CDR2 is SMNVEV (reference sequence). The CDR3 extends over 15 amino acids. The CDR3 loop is CASSLTGTESYEQYF. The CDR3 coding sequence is TGTGCCAGCAGTTTAACCGGGACTGAGTCCTACGAGCAGTACTTC.

The CDR3 nucleotides are TGTGCCAGCAGTTTTTCAGGGCCCTTAGGGGCTTTCTTT. Its protein product is CASSFSGPLGAFF. This chain uses TRBV28 with TRBJ1-1; D perhaps matches TRBD1 (5 bases). Trimming removed 3 bases at V and 11 bases at J, with 16 bases between. Germline CDR1 and CDR2: MDHEN and SYDVKM. CDR3 length equals 13 residues.

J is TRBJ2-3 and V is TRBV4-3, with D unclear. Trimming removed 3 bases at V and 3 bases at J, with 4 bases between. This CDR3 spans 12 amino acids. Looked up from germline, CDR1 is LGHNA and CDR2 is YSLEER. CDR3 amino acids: CASSHTTDTQYF. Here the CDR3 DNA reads TGCGCCAGCAGCCACACTACAGATACGCAGTATTTT.

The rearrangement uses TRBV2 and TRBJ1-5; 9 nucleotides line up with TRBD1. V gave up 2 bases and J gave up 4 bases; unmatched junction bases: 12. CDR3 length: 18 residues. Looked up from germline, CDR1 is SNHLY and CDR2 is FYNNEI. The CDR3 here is CASSEKFDRGSLNQPQHF. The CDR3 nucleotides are TGTGCCAGCAGTGAAAAATTTGACAGGGGGTCACTAAATCAGCCCCAGCATTTT. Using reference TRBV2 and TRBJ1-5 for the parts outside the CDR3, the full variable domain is EPEVTQTPSHQVTQMGQEVILRCVPISNHLYFYWYRQILGQKVEFLVSFYNNEISEKSEIFDDQFSVERPDGSNFTLKIRSTKLEDSAMYFCASSEKFDRGSLNQPQHFGDGTRLSIL.

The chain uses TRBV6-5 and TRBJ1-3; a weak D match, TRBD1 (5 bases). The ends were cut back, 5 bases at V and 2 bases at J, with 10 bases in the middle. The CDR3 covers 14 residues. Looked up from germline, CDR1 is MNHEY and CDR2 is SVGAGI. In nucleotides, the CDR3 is TGTGCCAGCAGTCCCGGAGGGGCTGGAAACACCATATATTTT. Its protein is CASSPGGAGNTIYF.

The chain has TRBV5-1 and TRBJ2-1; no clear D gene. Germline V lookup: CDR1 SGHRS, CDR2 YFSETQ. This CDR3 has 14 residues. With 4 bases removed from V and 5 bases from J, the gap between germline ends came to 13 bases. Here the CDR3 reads CASSLVSVHNEQFF. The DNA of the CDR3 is TGCGCCAGCAGCCTGGTATCGGTCCACAATGAGCAGTTCTTC.

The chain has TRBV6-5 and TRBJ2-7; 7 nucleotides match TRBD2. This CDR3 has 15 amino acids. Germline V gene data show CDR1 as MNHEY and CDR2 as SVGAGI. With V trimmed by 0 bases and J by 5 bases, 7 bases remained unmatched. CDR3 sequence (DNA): TGTGCCAGCAGTTACTCGGGATCGGGAGGTGACGAGCAGTACTTC. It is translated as CASSYSGSGGDEQYF.

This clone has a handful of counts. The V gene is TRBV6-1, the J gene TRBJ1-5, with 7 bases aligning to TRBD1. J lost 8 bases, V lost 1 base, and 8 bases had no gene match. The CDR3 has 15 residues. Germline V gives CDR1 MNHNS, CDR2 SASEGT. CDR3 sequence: CASSEGRGPLEPQHF. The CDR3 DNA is TGTGCCAGCAGTGAAGGGAGGGGGCCTTTGGAGCCCCAGCATTTT.

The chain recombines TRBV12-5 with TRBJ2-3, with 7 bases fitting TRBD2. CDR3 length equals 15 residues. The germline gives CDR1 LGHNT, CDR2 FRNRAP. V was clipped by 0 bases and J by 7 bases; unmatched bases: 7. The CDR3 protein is CASGLVASGSHTQYF. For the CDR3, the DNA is TGTGCTAGTGGTTTGGTAGCTAGCGGCTCACATACGCAGTATTTT.

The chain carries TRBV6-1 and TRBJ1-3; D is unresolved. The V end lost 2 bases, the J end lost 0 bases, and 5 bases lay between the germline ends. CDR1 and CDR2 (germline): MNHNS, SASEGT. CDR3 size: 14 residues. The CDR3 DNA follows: TGTGCCAGCAGTGAAAGGAGCTCTGGAAACACCATATATTTT. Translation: CASSERSSGNTIYF.

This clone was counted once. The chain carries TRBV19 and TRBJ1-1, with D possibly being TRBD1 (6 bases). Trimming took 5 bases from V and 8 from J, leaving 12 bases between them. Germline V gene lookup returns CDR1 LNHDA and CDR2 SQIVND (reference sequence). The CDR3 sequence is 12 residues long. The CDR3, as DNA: TGTGCCAGTAGTGGGTTAGGGGGAGAAGCTTTCTTT. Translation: CASSGLGGEAFF.

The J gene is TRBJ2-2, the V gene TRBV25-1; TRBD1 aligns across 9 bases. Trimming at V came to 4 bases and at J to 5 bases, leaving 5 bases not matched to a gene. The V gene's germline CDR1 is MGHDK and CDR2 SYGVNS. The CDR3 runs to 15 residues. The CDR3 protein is CASSATTGGTGELFF. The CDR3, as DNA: TGTGCCAGCAGTGCAACGACAGGGGGAACCGGGGAGCTGTTTTTT.

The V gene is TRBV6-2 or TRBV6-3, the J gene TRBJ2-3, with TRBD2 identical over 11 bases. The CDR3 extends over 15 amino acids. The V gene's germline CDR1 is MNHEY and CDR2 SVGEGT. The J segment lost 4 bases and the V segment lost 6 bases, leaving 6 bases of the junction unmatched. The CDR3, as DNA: TGTGCCAGCAGCCTCACTAGCGGGGGCGCAGATACGCAGTATTTT. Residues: CASSLTSGGADTQYF.